The entry that follows covers one TCR beta chain sequence. Its antigen is not identified. Time point specified: persistent/refractory GD, antithyroid drugs over 5 years with positive TRAb. Extracted RNA from PBMCs served as the source of the TCR library. V was pared by 7 bases and J by 8 bases, with 8 bases between. This CDR3 is built from 11 residues. Per germline, CDR1 LNHDA and CDR2 SQIVND (reference sequence). This record comes from a study of regulatory T cells in long-lasting Graves disease. According to the study, TCR beta libraries were built with iRepertoire HTBI primers and CDR3-region Arm-PCR. MiXCR was run by TCRdb on the multiplex PCR reads, yielding one entry per CDR3 protein. The table has over 650,000 distinct CDR3 sequences, around 30% seen once. Study-wide results and caveats: Whereas roughly 1,000 public clonotypes were shared by new patients, persistent patients shared more, at roughly 3,000.

The genes are TRBV19 and TRBJ1-4; D is uncertain. The material was peripheral blood mononuclear cells (PBMCs), obtained when the disease was refractory, from a patient treated with antithyroid drugs. The receptor's source is a female donor with Graves disease. The CDR3 DNA reads TGTGCCAGTACCGCGCGGGAAAAACTGTTTTTT. This codes for CASTAREKLFF.